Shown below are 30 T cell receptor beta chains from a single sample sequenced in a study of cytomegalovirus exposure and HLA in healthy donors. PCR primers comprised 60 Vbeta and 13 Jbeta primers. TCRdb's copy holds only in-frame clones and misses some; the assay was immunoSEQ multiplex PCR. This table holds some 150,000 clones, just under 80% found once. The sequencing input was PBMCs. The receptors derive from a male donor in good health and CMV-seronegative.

As DNA, the CDR3 is TGTGCCAGTAGTATAGGCGGGGGGAACACCGGGGAGCTGTTTTTT. Translating gives CASSIGGGNTGELFF. V usage is TRBV19 and J usage is TRBJ2-2; 7 positions match TRBD2. The V and J ends lost 1 base and 1 base, in that order; junction bases with no gene match: 0. The CDR3 is 15 amino acids. The germline V gene encodes CDR1 LNHDA and CDR2 SQIVND (reference sequence).

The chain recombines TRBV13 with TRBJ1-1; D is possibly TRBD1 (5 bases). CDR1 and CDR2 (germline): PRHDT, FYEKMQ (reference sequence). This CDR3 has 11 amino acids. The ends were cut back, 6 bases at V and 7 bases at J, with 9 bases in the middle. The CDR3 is CASRSGGEAFF. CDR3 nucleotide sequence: TGTGCCAGCAGGTCCGGGGGTGAAGCTTTCTTT.

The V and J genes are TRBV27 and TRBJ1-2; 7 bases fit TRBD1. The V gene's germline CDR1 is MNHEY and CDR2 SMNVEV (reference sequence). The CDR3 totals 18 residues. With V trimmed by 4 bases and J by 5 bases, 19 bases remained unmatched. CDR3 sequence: CASSSLSILKTGAYGYTF. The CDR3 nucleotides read TGTGCCAGCAGTTCCCTCTCCATCCTAAAAACAGGGGCTTATGGCTACACCTTC.

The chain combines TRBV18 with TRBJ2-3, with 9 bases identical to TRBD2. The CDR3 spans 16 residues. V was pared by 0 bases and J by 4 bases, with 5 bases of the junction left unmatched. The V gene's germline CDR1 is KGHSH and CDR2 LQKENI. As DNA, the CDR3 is TGTGCCAGCTCACCACCGGCGGGGGGGAAGTCAGATACGCAGTATTTT. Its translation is CASSPPAGGKSDTQYF.

This CDR3 is CASSQGLAGRGEQFF. In DNA, the CDR3 is TGTGCCAGCAGCCAGGGACTAGCGGGTCGGGGGGAGCAGTTCTTC. V gene TRBV14 combines with J gene TRBJ2-1, with TRBD2 matching 12 bases. V shed 3 bases, J shed 10 bases, and the junction held 7 bases outside the gene matches. CDR3 size: 15 residues. The germline V gene has CDR1 SGHDN and CDR2 FVKESK.

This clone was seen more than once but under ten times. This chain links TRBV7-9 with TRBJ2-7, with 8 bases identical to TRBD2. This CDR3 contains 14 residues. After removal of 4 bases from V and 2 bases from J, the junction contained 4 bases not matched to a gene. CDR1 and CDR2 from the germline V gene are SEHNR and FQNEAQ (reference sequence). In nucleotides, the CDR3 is TGTGCCAGCAGCTCGCGGGGGGATCCCTACGAGCAGTACTTC. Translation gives CASSSRGDPYEQYF.

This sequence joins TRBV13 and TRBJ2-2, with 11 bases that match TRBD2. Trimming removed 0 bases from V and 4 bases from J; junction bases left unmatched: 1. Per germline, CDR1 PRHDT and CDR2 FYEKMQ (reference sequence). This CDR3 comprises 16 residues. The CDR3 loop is CASSLGLAGVTGELFF. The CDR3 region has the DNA TGTGCCAGCAGCTTAGGACTAGCGGGGGTCACCGGGGAGCTGTTTTTT.

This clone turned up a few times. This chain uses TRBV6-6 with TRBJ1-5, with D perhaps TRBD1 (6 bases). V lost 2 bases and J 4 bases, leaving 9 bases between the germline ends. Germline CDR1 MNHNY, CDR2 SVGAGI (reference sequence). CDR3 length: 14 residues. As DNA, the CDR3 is TGTGCCAGCAGTTACCCACAGGGAAATCAGCCCCAGCATTTT. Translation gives CASSYPQGNQPQHF.

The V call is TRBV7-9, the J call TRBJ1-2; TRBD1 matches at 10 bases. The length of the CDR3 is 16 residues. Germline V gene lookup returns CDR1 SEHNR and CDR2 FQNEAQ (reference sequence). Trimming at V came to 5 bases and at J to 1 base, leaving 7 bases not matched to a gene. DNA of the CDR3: TGTGCCAGCAGCCGACAGGGGGCGCGGGGTAACTATGGCTACACCTTC. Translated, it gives CASSRQGARGNYGYTF.

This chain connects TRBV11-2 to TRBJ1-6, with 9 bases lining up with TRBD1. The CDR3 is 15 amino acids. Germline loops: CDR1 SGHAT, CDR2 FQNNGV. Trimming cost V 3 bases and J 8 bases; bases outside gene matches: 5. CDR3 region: CASSLLDRGDSPLHF. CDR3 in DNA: TGTGCCAGCAGCTTGCTCGACAGGGGGGATTCACCCCTCCACTTT.

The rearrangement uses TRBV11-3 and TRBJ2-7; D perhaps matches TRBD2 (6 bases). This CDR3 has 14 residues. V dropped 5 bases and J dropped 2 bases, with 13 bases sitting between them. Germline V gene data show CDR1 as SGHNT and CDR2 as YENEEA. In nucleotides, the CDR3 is TGTGCCAGCAGCCCCGGGGGAGCCACCTACGAGCAGTACTTC. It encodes CASSPGGATYEQYF.

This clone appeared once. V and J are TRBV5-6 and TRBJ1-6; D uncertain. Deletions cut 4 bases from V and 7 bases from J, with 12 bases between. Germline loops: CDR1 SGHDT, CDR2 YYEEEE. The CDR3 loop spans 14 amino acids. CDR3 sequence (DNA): TGTGCCAGCAGCCCACTCCAGAGGAATTCACCCCTCCACTTT. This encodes CASSPLQRNSPLHF.

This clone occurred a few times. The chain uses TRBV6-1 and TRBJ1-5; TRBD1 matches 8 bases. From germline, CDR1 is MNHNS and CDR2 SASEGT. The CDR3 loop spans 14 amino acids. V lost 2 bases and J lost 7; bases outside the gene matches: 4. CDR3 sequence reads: CASSESGGGQPQHF. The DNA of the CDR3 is TGTGCCAGCAGTGAATCAGGGGGCGGGCAGCCCCAGCATTTT.

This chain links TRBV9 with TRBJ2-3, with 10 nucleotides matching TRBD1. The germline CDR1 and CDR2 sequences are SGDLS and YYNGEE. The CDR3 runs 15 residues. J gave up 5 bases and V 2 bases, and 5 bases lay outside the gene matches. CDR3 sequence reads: CASSVGGQGIDTQYF. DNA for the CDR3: TGTGCCAGCAGCGTGGGGGGACAGGGGATAGATACGCAGTATTTT.

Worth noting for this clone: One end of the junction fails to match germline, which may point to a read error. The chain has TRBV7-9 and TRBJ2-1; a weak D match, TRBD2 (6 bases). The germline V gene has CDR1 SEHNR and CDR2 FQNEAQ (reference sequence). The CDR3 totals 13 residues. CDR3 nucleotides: TGTGCCAGCAGCCCACCGGGACTTGCTGAGAGGCTCTTC. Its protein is CASSPPGLAERLF.

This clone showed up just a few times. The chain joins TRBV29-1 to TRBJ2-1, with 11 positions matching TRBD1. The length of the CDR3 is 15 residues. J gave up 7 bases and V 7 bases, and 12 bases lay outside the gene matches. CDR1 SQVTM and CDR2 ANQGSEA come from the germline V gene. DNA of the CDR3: TGCAGCGCCTCACACCGAGGGACAGGGGGGAATGAGCAGTTCTTC. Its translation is CSASHRGTGGNEQFF.

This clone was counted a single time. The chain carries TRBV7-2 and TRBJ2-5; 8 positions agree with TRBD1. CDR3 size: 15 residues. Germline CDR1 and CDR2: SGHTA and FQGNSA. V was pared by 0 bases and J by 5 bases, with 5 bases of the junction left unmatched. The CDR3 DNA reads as TGTGCCAGCAGCTTAGCTCAGGGGGCCGAGGAGACCCAGTACTTC. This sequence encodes CASSLAQGAEETQYF.

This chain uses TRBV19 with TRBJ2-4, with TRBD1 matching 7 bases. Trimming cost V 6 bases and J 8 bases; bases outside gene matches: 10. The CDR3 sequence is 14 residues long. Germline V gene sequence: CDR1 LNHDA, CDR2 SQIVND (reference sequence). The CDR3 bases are TGTGCCAGTAGGTCGGGACAGCCGGTGGACATTCAGTACTTC. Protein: CASRSGQPVDIQYF.

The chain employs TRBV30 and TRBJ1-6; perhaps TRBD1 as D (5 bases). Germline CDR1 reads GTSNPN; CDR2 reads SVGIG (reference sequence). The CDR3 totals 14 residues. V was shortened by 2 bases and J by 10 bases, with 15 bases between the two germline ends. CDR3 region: CAWSLQGAWSPLHF. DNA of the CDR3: TGTGCCTGGAGTCTTCAAGGGGCTTGGTCACCCCTCCACTTT.

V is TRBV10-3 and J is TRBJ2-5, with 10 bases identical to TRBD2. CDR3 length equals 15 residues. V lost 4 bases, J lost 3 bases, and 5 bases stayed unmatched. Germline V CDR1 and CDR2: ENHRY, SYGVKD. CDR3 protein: CAISGLAGGEETQYF. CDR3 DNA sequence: TGTGCCATCAGTGGATTAGCGGGGGGAGAAGAGACCCAGTACTTC.

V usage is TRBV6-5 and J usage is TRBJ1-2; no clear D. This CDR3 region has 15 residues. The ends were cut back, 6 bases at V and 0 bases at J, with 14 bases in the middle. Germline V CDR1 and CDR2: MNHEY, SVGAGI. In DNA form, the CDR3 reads TGTGCCAGCAGCCCCCTCGCACAGACTAACTATGGCTACACCTTC. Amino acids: CASSPLAQTNYGYTF.

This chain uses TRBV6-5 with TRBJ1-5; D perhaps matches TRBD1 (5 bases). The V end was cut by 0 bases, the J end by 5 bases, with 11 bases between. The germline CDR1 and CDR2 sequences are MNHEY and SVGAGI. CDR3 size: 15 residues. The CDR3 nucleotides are TGTGCCAGCAGTTACTCGCTTCCGGGGGATCAGCCCCAGCATTTT. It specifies CASSYSLPGDQPQHF.

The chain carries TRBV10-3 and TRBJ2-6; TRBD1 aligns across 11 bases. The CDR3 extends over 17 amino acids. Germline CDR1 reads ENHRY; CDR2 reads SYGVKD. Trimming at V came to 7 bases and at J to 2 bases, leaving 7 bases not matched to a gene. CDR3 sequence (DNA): TGTGCCATCAAAGGCGGACAGGGGGCGCCTGGGGCCAACGTCCTGACTTTC. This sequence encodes CAIKGGQGAPGANVLTF.

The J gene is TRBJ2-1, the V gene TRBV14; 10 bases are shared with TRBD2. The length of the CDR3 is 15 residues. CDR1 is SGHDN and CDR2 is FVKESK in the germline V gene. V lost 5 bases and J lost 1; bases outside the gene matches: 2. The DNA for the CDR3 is TGTGCCAGCAGCTGGGGACTAGCGTCCTACAATGAGCAGTTCTTC. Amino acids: CASSWGLASYNEQFF.

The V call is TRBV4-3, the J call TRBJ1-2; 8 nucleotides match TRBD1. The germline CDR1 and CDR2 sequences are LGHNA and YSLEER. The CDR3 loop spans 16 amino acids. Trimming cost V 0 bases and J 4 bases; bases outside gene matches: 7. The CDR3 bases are TGCGCCAGCAGCCAAGATCGGGCAGGGGGCATCTATGGCTACACCTTC. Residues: CASSQDRAGGIYGYTF.

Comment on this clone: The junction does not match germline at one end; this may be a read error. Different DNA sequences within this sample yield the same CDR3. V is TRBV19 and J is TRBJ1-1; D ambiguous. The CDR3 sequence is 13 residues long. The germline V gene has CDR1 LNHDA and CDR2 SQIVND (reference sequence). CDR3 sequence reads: CASSIWEATEAFF. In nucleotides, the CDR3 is TGCGCCAGTAGTATTTGGGAGGCCACTGAAGCTTTCTTT.

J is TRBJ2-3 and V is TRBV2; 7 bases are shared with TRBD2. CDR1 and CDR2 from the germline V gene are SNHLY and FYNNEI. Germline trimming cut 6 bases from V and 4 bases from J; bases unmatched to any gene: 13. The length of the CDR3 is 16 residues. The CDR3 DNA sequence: TGTGCCAGCAGGAGGGGAGGCGGGGGTTTTGCAGATACGCAGTATTTT. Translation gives CASRRGGGGFADTQYF.

The CDR3 loop reads CATLLGGLNQPQHF. CDR3 sequence (DNA): TGTGCCACCCTTCTAGGGGGCCTCAATCAGCCCCAGCATTTT. The V and J genes are TRBV5-8 and TRBJ1-5, with TRBD1 matching over 7 bases. V dropped 9 bases and J dropped 3; count of bases not matched to a gene: 9. The germline V gene has CDR1 SGHTS and CDR2 YDEGEE. The CDR3 spans 14 residues.

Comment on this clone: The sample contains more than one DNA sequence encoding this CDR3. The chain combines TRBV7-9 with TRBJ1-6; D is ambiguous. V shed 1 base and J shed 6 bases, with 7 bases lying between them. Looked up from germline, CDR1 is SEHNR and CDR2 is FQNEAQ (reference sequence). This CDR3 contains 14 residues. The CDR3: CASSLEQLNSPLHF. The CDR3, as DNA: TGTGCCAGCAGCTTAGAACAGCTTAATTCACCCCTCCACTTT. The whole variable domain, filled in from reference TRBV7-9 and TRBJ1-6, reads DTGVSQNPRHKITKRGQNVTFRCDPISEHNRLYWYRQTLGQGPEFLTYFQNEAQLEKSRLLSDRFSAERPKGSFSTLEIQRTEQGDSAMYLCASSLEQLNSPLHFGNGTRLTVT.

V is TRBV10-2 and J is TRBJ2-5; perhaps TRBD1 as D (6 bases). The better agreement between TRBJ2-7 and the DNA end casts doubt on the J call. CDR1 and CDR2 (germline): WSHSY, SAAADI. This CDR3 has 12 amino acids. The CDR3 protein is CASSAGVYEQYF. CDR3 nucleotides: TGCGCCAGCAGTGCAGGGGTCTACGAGCAGTACTTC.